This T cell receptor (beta chain) was obtained from a study of shared clonotypes between healthy human individuals. Study-wide points: It was observed that 5% to 6.5% of naive CD4 clonotypes were shared across a handful of donors.

Naive CD8 isolation took CD45RO-negative cells positively selected for CCR7 and excluded terminally differentiated effector memory CD45RA+ cells. On this clone: The antigen is not known.

V lost 3 bases and J lost 4, with 5 bases in between. In germline, CDR1 is MDHEN, CDR2 SYDVKM. The CDR3 is 12 amino acids. Template for every sorted-subset replicate PCR totaled 200 to 250 ng DNA, 25,000 to 35,000 T cell genomes. How the authors handled the data: Filtering differed because ImmunoSEQ produced junction-only sequences that carried no quality scores. The assay was immunoSEQ multiplex PCR, and TCRdb's table has in-frame clones only and misses some. That table is the source of V, J and clone size, and D and trimming were worked out from the DNA. Of some 2 million clones listed, about 94% are singletons.

The sample taken for sequencing was naive CD8+ T cells sorted from blood. The receptor was isolated from a man aged 18 to 30 in good health. This chain uses TRBV28 with TRBJ2-3; D not resolved. Written as DNA, the CDR3 is TGTGCCAGCAGTTTTGGTCCAGATACGCAGTATTTT. Its protein product is CASSFGPDTQYF.